The clone carrying this T cell receptor (beta chain) was found a few times. Germline V gene data show CDR1 as DFQATT and CDR2 as SNEGSKA (reference sequence). CDR3 size: 14 residues. V dropped 6 bases and J dropped 4; count of bases not matched to a gene: 10. TCRdb fed the 5' RACE reads into MiXCR, producing one record per CDR3 protein. Seen here are about 74,000 distinct CDR3 sequences, approximately 7% observed once, and the top ten hold roughly a third. These data belong to a study of T cells after yellow fever vaccination. Looking at the study overall: Low-cell-number fractions underwent preparation using SMART-Seq v4 Ultra Low Input.

The source was CD8+ T cells sorted from PBMCs, collected 5 days after the first yellow fever vaccination. The sequence was obtained from a man between 18 and 29 years old who received the YFV17D yellow fever vaccine. The V and J genes are TRBV20-1 and TRBJ1-2, with 8 bases matching TRBD1. CDR3 protein: CSAPDRVVLYGYTF. CDR3 in DNA: TGCAGTGCGCCGGACAGGGTGGTCCTCTATGGCTACACCTTC.